Below, 22 T cell receptor beta chains from the same sample are listed, as sequenced in a study of control samples from healthy donors and cancer patients (TCRdb year 2020). The library was generated by the immunoSEQ multiplex PCR assay. TCRdb's version of the immuneACCESS table is confined to in-frame rearrangements and falls short of the full clone set. An unresolved V gene accounts for under half of the shortfall where checked; the remainder is of unknown origin. The table for this sample lists 150,000 to 200,000 clones; 91% of them were counted only once. Approximately 1.6% of the sample lies in the top ten. The sequenced sample was blood. Receptors originate from a woman aged 25 to 39 in good health.

About this clone: The sample carries other DNA sequences with the same CDR3. The chain combines TRBV11-1 with TRBJ1-2; no clear D gene. Trimming took off 1 base at V and 5 bases at J, with 8 bases between the two ends. The V gene's germline CDR1 is SGHAT and CDR2 FQDESV (reference sequence). This CDR3 has 13 amino acids. The CDR3 bases are TGTGCCAGCAGCTTAGTACGGAATTATGGCTACACCTTC. This sequence encodes CASSLVRNYGYTF.

The sample holds a few counts of this clone. The CDR3 here is CASSYDSATNEKLFF. As DNA, the CDR3 is TGTGCCAGCAGTTACGACAGTGCAACTAATGAAAAACTGTTTTTT. V and J are TRBV6-5 and TRBJ1-4; D perhaps matches TRBD1 (5 bases). Germline CDR1 and CDR2: MNHEY and SVGAGI. CDR3 length equals 15 residues. V lost 2 bases, J lost 0 bases, and 7 bases lay in between.

The chain links TRBV12-5 to TRBJ2-1; 11 nucleotides line up with TRBD1. After removal of 6 bases from V and 3 bases from J, the junction contained 1 base not matched to a gene. The CDR3 has 14 residues. Germline V gene lookup returns CDR1 LGHNT and CDR2 FRNRAP. Written as DNA, the CDR3 is TGTGCTAGTGGCGGGACAGGGGGCTACAATGAGCAGTTCTTC. Translation gives CASGGTGGYNEQFF.

The chain couples TRBV9 to TRBJ1-6; 10 bases match TRBD1. Germline CDR1 SGDLS, CDR2 YYNGEE. Losses at the gene ends were 3 bases for V and 9 bases for J; bases not matched to a gene: 3. The CDR3 covers 14 residues. The CDR3 region is CASSAGQGGSPLHF. The CDR3 DNA is TGTGCCAGCAGCGCCGGACAGGGGGGTTCACCCCTCCACTTT.

The J gene is TRBJ2-5, the V gene TRBV27; TRBD2 matches 10 bases. Germline trimming cut 6 bases from V and 3 bases from J; bases unmatched to any gene: 7. CDR1 is MNHEY and CDR2 is SMNVEV in the germline V gene (reference sequence). The CDR3 has 15 residues. This CDR3 is CASRDRLAGEETQYF. CDR3 bases: TGTGCCAGCAGGGACAGACTAGCGGGTGAAGAGACCCAGTACTTC.

The rearrangement links TRBV7-2 to TRBJ2-7, with 7 bases lining up with TRBD1. V gave up 5 bases and J gave up 2 bases; unmatched junction bases: 0. This CDR3 comprises 12 residues. In germline, CDR1 is SGHTA, CDR2 FQGNSA. CDR3 coding DNA: TGTGCCAGCAGCGGGACAGCCTACGAGCAGTACTTC. Translated, it gives CASSGTAYEQYF.

CDR3 bases: TGTGCCAGCAGCGTGACAGGGAACCCCACCGGGGAGCTGTTTTTT. Residues: CASSVTGNPTGELFF. This rearrangement joins TRBV5-6 to TRBJ2-2; 7 bases agree with TRBD1. Germline V gene data show CDR1 as SGHDT and CDR2 as YYEEEE. The CDR3 runs to 15 residues. The V segment lost 4 bases and the J segment 4 bases; nucleotides outside the gene matches: 7.

The CDR3 protein is CASSQVWPMNTEAFF. DNA of the CDR3: TGTGCCAGCAGCCAAGTTTGGCCGATGAACACTGAAGCTTTCTTT. The chain carries TRBV14 and TRBJ1-1; no clear D. This CDR3 is 15 amino acids long. V shed 1 base and J shed 0 bases, with 9 bases lying between them. CDR1 and CDR2 from the germline V gene are SGHDN and FVKESK. Combining the CDR3 with reference TRBV14 and TRBJ1-1 gives the whole variable domain EAGVTQFPSHSVIEKGQTVTLRCDPISGHDNLYWYRRVMGKEIKFLLHFVKESKQDESGMPNNRFLAERTGGTYSTLKVQPAELEDSGVYFCASSQVWPMNTEAFFGQGTRLTVV.

The chain links TRBV10-1 to TRBJ1-2, with D maybe TRBD1 (6 bases). The germline gives CDR1 WNHNN, CDR2 SYGVQD (reference sequence). The germline V and J ends were trimmed by 2 bases and 4 bases, with 8 bases remaining between them. CDR3 length: 13 residues. The CDR3 DNA reads TGCGCCAGCAGTGAGGACAGGTTCTATGGCTACACCTTC. Its protein is CASSEDRFYGYTF.

The chain carries TRBV5-6 and TRBJ1-2; D is perhaps TRBD1 (5 bases). Germline values: CDR1 SGHDT, CDR2 YYEEEE. The CDR3 is 14 residues long. Trimming shortened V by 0 bases and J by 5 bases, and 11 bases separated the two germline ends. CDR3 in DNA: TGTGCCAGCAGCTTGGGGGACCGCAAGTATGGCTACACCTTC. Translating it yields CASSLGDRKYGYTF.

The J gene is TRBJ2-3, the V gene TRBV19, with 10 bases lining up with TRBD2. Trimming cost V 5 bases and J 1 base; bases outside gene matches: 6. CDR1 and CDR2 (germline): LNHDA, SQIVND (reference sequence). The CDR3 totals 16 residues. CDR3 nucleotide sequence: TGTGCCAGTAGTCCCGGGACTAGCGCCCGCACAGATACGCAGTATTTT. Protein sequence: CASSPGTSARTDTQYF.

This rearrangement joins TRBV4-1 to TRBJ2-5; TRBD2 agrees at 10 bases. Germline CDR1 reads MGHRA; CDR2 reads YSYEKL. Trimming cost V 2 bases and J 5 bases; bases outside gene matches: 8. The CDR3 contains 16 residues. The CDR3: CASSQQLAGVSETQYF. The CDR3 DNA reads as TGCGCCAGCAGCCAACAGCTAGCGGGAGTGTCGGAGACCCAGTACTTC.

CDR3 bases: TGTGCCAGTAGTATAGGGGTTAGCGGGGGGGCCCGGACCGGGGAGCTGTTTTTT. It is translated as CASSIGVSGGARTGELFF. The rearrangement uses TRBV19 and TRBJ2-2; 11 bases fit TRBD2. Germline values: CDR1 LNHDA, CDR2 SQIVND (reference sequence). The CDR3 has 18 residues. Trimming cost V 1 base and J 5 bases; bases outside gene matches: 9. The whole variable domain, remainder taken from reference TRBV19 and TRBJ2-2, is DGGITQSPKYLFRKEGQNVTLSCEQNLNHDAMYWYRQDPGQGLRLIYYSQIVNDFQKGDIAEGYSVSREKKESFPLTVTSAQKNPTAFYLCASSIGVSGGARTGELFFGEGSRLTVL.

This clone was seen just once. The chain joins TRBV3-1 (or the pseudogene TRBV3-2) to TRBJ1-3; no clear D gene. Germline V gene lookup returns CDR1 LGHDT and CDR2 YNNKEL (reference sequence). The CDR3 runs 14 residues. Trimming cost V 0 bases and J 4 bases, with 7 bases left between them. The CDR3 DNA is TGTGCCAGCAGCCAAGATCGGAGGGGAAACACCATATATTTT. Translated: CASSQDRRGNTIYF.

The chain uses TRBV4-1 and TRBJ2-7, with 11 bases aligning to TRBD2. The germline CDR1 and CDR2 sequences are MGHRA and YSYEKL. The CDR3 extends over 18 amino acids. V lost 3 bases and J lost 0; bases outside the gene matches: 10. The CDR3 is CASSQDPLAGGHSYEQYF. The CDR3 DNA sequence: TGCGCCAGCAGCCAGGACCCTCTAGCGGGAGGACACTCCTACGAGCAGTACTTC.

This chain connects TRBV29-1 to TRBJ2-1; 7 nucleotides agree with TRBD1. Looked up from germline, CDR1 is SQVTM and CDR2 is ANQGSEA. The junction had 9 bases not matched to a gene; V was cut back by 7 bases and J by 9 bases. The CDR3 has 12 residues. CDR3 protein: CSAETGLSEQFF. The DNA for the CDR3 is TGCAGCGCCGAGACAGGGCTTAGTGAGCAGTTCTTC.

The chain has TRBV23-1 and TRBJ2-7, with 9 bases fitting TRBD2. TRBV23-1 belongs to the ORF category, with a function that is uncertain. V was pared by 3 bases and J by 5 bases, with 5 bases of the junction left unmatched. This CDR3 is built from 14 residues. The chain's CDR3 is CASSQREGTHEQYF. CDR3 nucleotide sequence: TGCGCCAGCAGTCAGCGGGAGGGCACCCACGAGCAGTACTTC.

The chain has TRBV6-6 and TRBJ1-2; possibly TRBD1 for D (5 bases). The CDR3 length is 14 residues. With 7 bases removed from V and 4 bases from J, the gap between germline ends came to 16 bases. Germline values: CDR1 MNHNY, CDR2 SVGAGI (reference sequence). The CDR3 loop is CASTPGPPLYGYTF. The CDR3, as DNA: TGTGCCAGCACTCCGGGACCGCCCCTCTATGGCTACACCTTC.

The chain has TRBV6-5 and TRBJ1-5; D not resolved. This CDR3 contains 13 residues. Germline V gene sequence: CDR1 MNHEY, CDR2 SVGAGI. Trimming removed 6 bases at V and 7 bases at J, with 13 bases between. CDR3 region: CASSKGRGQPQHF. CDR3 DNA: TGTGCCAGCAGCAAAGGACGAGGGCAGCCCCAGCATTTT.

This chain links TRBV6-5 with TRBJ2-7; D uncertain. The V gene's germline CDR1 is MNHEY and CDR2 SVGAGI. Deletions cut 4 bases from V and 3 bases from J, with 7 bases between. The CDR3 has 12 residues. The CDR3 spells CASSSPNYEQYF. The CDR3 DNA sequence: TGTGCCAGCAGTTCCCCCAACTACGAGCAGTACTTC.

The chain carries TRBV30 and TRBJ2-2; no firm D call. V was clipped by 0 bases and J by 0 bases, with 8 bases between them. Germline assignment: CDR1 GTSNPN and CDR2 SVGIG (reference sequence). The CDR3 loop spans 15 amino acids. CDR3 sequence reads: CAWSVFNTNTGELFF. The DNA of the CDR3 is TGTGCCTGGAGTGTATTTAACACGAACACCGGGGAGCTGTTTTTT. Using reference TRBV30 and TRBJ2-2 for the parts outside the CDR3, the full variable domain is SQTIHQWPATLVQPVGSPLSLECTVEGTSNPNLYWYRQAAGRGLQLLFYSVGIGQISSEVPQNLSASRPQDRQFILSSKKLLLSDSGFYLCAWSVFNTNTGELFFGEGSRLTVL.

J is TRBJ2-1 and V is TRBV6-5; 9 bases line up with TRBD1. The V gene end was trimmed by 6 bases and the J gene end by 6 bases; junction bases not matched to a gene: 9. The CDR3 sequence is 15 residues long. The V gene's germline CDR1 is MNHEY and CDR2 SVGAGI. Here the CDR3 reads CASSNSGTGFNEQFF. CDR3 in DNA: TGTGCCAGCAGCAACTCCGGGACAGGGTTCAATGAGCAGTTCTTC.